These T cell receptor beta chains were read from a single sample in a study of cytomegalovirus exposure and HLA in healthy donors. The data were produced by immunoSEQ multiplex PCR, yet TCRdb's version contains in-frame clones alone and is incomplete. The profile shows some 120,000 clones, 15% of them singletons. The specimen was PBMCs. The receptors here all came from a woman younger than 30 in good health and CMV-seronegative. The CDR3 runs from the conserved cysteine through the conserved F or W. A D gene is named only where the DNA matches it firmly. Size is stated for part of the rows, as once, few or many counts, or as a class when the clone is expanded.

V,J,D,size,DNA,CDR3
TRBV6-5,TRBJ1-2,NA,few,TGTGCCAGCAGTCCCCGGGGGACCTATGGAAGCTACACCTTC,CASSPRGTYGSYTF
TRBV4-1,TRBJ1-1,NA,NA,TGCGCCAGCAGCCCCAAAAAAGGAGTTCGGGTAACCTATGAAGCTTTCTTT,CASSPKKGVRVTYEAFF
TRBV27,TRBJ2-7,NA,NA,TGTGCCAGCAGTTTATCGCCCCGAACCAGGGAGCAGTACTTC,CASSLSPRTREQYF
TRBV28,TRBJ1-1,NA,NA,TGTGCCAGCAGGGCCGCCGGGGGGAACACTGAAGCTTTCTTT,CASRAAGGNTEAFF
TRBV9,TRBJ2-2,NA,few,TGTGCCAGCAGCGCACGTGGGCGGGCTAACACCGGGGAGCTGTTTTTT,CASSARGRANTGELFF
TRBV19,TRBJ2-3,NA,NA,TGTGCCAGTAGCCCTGGAGTAGATACGCAGTATTTT,CASSPGVDTQYF
TRBV28,TRBJ1-1,NA,NA,TGTGCCAGCAGGATTCAGGGCGCCACTGAAGCTTTCTTT,CASRIQGATEAFF
TRBV29-1,TRBJ2-3,TRBD2,few,TGCAGCGTTGCCTCGACTAGCGGGGGGGCTTTGGATACGCAGTATTTT,CSVASTSGGALDTQYF
TRBV7-3,TRBJ1-1,TRBD1,NA,TGTGCCAGCAGCGAAGGACAGGGCGGGAGGGCTGAAGCTTTCTTT,CASSEGQGGRAEAFF
TRBV4-3,TRBJ1-1,NA,NA,TGCGCCAGCAGCCAAGAAATCGGGGGGTGGCTTCGAGAGAACACTGAAGCTTTCTTT,CASSQEIGGWLRENTEAFF
TRBV6-6,TRBJ1-5,NA,NA,TGTGCCAGCAGTTACGGAGGTAACAATCAGCCCCAGCATTTT,CASSYGGNNQPQHF
TRBV28,TRBJ1-2,NA,few,TGTGCCAGCAGCTCACAGTATGGCTACACCTTC,CASSSQYGYTF
TRBV6-1,TRBJ1-5,TRBD1,NA,TGTGCCAGCAGTGCGCTTGGGGACAGCATATTAAATCAGCCCCAGCATTTT,CASSALGDSILNQPQHF
TRBV5-1,TRBJ2-1,TRBD2,few,TGCGCCAGCAGCTTCGGCGGGGGGGCTTACAATGAGCAGTTCTTC,CASSFGGGAYNEQFF
TRBV25-1,TRBJ1-1,NA,NA,TGTGCCAGCAGTAAACTTTTGAACACTGAAGCTTTCTTT,CASSKLLNTEAFF
TRBV7-2,TRBJ2-7,NA,few,TGTGCCAGCAGCTTAGTAGTCGGACTTCCAGCCTACGAGCAGTACTTC,CASSLVVGLPAYEQYF
TRBV7-9,TRBJ1-6,TRBD1,few,TGTGCCAGCAGCTTAGCTCAGGGACAGGGCTTTCTCTCACCCCTCCACTTT,CASSLAQGQGFLSPLHF
TRBV5-4,TRBJ1-2,NA,NA,TGTGCCAGCAAGCGGGTGGGGGACGGGGCTGGCTACACCTTC,CASKRVGDGAGYTF
TRBV9,TRBJ1-3,NA,NA,TGTGCCAGCAGCGTAGCTGCACAGTCTGGAAACACCATATATTTT,CASSVAAQSGNTIYF
TRBV9,TRBJ2-5,NA,few,TGTGCCAGCAGCGTAGCAGGGAAAGAGACCCAGTACTTC,CASSVAGKETQYF
TRBV7-2,TRBJ1-2,NA,NA,TGTGCCAGCAGCTTAGTCGGGGAGGGTGGCTATGGCTACACCTTC,CASSLVGEGGYGYTF
TRBV9,TRBJ2-7,NA,few,TGTGCCAGCAGCGTAGGGCTCGGGGGCTCCTACGAGCAGTACTTC,CASSVGLGGSYEQYF
TRBV2,TRBJ2-7,TRBD2,few,TGTGCCAGCGACGAGGGACTAGCGGGAATCTACGAGCAGTACTTC,CASDEGLAGIYEQYF
TRBV5-3,TRBJ1-1,NA,NA,TGTGCCAGAAGCTTGCCGGGGAAGAACACTGAAGCTTTCTTT,CARSLPGKNTEAFF
TRBV5-5,TRBJ1-2,NA,few,TGTGCCAGCAGCTTGACTGAGAACTATGGCTACACCTTC,CASSLTENYGYTF
TRBV11-3,TRBJ2-7,NA,NA,TGTGCCAGCAGCCAAGTTTGGCAGCGCTCCTACGAGCAGTACTTC,CASSQVWQRSYEQYF
TRBV5-4,TRBJ2-5,TRBD2,NA,TGTGCCAGCAGCTTGGAGGTACTAGCGGAACAAGAGACCCAGTACTTC,CASSLEVLAEQETQYF
TRBV28,TRBJ1-5,NA,few,TGTGCCAGCAGGAGGAACTTTAATCAGCCCCAGCATTTT,CASRRNFNQPQHF
TRBV19,TRBJ2-3,NA,NA,TGTGCCATCGGACCGGGAACCAACACAGATACGCAGTATTTT,CAIGPGTNTDTQYF
TRBV7-9,TRBJ1-3,NA,NA,TGTGCCAGCAGCCCAAGACAGCATACTGGAAACACCATATATTTT,CASSPRQHTGNTIYF
TRBV4-1,TRBJ1-1,TRBD1,few,TGCGCCAGCAGCCAAGAACATCGGACAGGGGTCACTGAAGCTTTCTTT,CASSQEHRTGVTEAFF
TRBV5-4,TRBJ1-4,TRBD1,NA,TGTGCCAGCAGCCTAGGACAGGGAGGGTCCGAAAAACTGTTTTTT,CASSLGQGGSEKLFF
TRBV10-3,TRBJ2-7,NA,few,TGTGCCATCAGTACAGGGCGCGGGCAGTACTTC,CAISTGRGQYF
TRBV5-4,TRBJ2-6,TRBD2,few,TGTGCCAGCAGCCGGGGACTAGCGGGCTCTGGGGCCAACGTCCTGACTTTC,CASSRGLAGSGANVLTF
TRBV6-5,TRBJ1-2,TRBD1,NA,TGTGCCAGCAGTTCGACAGGGAAAGGCTACACCTTC,CASSSTGKGYTF
TRBV2,TRBJ2-7,TRBD2,few,TGTGCCAGCATCGGCGGGGGGAGGGAGCAGTACTTC,CASIGGGREQYF
TRBV4-2,TRBJ2-7,TRBD2,NA,TGTGCCAGCAGCCAAGATCGGGGGGGGTACTACTACGAGCAGTACTTC,CASSQDRGGYYYEQYF
TRBV29-1,TRBJ1-1,NA,NA,TGCAGCGTTGTGATTGCGATGAACACTGAAGCTTTCTTT,CSVVIAMNTEAFF
TRBV14,TRBJ2-7,TRBD2,NA,TGTGCCAGCAGCCAAGGGAGTAGCGGGGCCTACGAGCAGTACTTC,CASSQGSSGAYEQYF
TRBV2,TRBJ2-7,NA,NA,TGTGCCAGCAGTGATCACTACGAGCAGTACTTC,CASSDHYEQYF
TRBV14,TRBJ2-7,TRBD1,NA,TGTGCCAGCAGCCAGGGGACAGGGATTGCCTACGAGCAGTACTTC,CASSQGTGIAYEQYF
TRBV7-9,TRBJ1-5,NA,few,TGTGCCAGCAGCTTAGCCTACAATCAGCCCCAGCATTTT,CASSLAYNQPQHF
TRBV5-1,TRBJ1-1,TRBD1,NA,TGCGCCAGCCGTCAGGGGGAGAACACTGAAGCTTTCTTT,CASRQGENTEAFF
TRBV28,TRBJ2-5,NA,NA,TGTGCCAGCAGTTTGCCGGACTTGGTTCAAGAGACCCAGTACTTC,CASSLPDLVQETQYF
TRBV28,TRBJ1-4,NA,few,TGTGCCAGCAGTCTACAGGAGGGGTATGAAAAACTGTTTTTT,CASSLQEGYEKLFF